One and the same sample provided the 30 T cell receptor beta chains below, sequenced in a study of T-cell reconstitution after alpha-beta-depleted transplantation in children (TCRdb year 2016). Library preparation was by PCR. Instrument on record: Illumina HiSeq 2500. To normalize quantification of the TCRbeta repertoire, the TCR libraries were built with molecular barcoding that relied on unique molecular identifiers. TCRdb passed the public sequencing reads through fastp at Q25 and MiXCR, retaining productive beta sequences. Every CDR3 protein is listed once, alongside the most common genes and DNA of its rows. The sample includes about 640,000 distinct CDR3 sequences, with approximately 15% observed a single time. The ten largest clones add up to approximately 1.1% of the sample. This specimen was PBMCs from the stem cell graft donor, taken from the stem cell graft. The source is a human donor who donated a stem cell graft to a child with acute myeloid leukemia.

This clonotype was found many times. The gene calls are TRBV7-9 and TRBJ2-5; D remains unclear. Germline V gene data show CDR1 as SEHNR and CDR2 as FQNEAQ (reference sequence). The CDR3 is 12 amino acids. Trimming removed 5 bases from V and 5 bases from J, with 9 bases in between. The CDR3 sequence: CASSLGLETQYF. CDR3 nucleotides: TGTGCCAGCAGCCTGGGTTTGGAGACCCAGTACTTC.

This clonotype has at least ten counts. The rearrangement links TRBV20-1 to TRBJ1-6; D gene unclear. The CDR3 is 17 amino acids. CDR1 DFQATT and CDR2 SNEGSKA come from the germline V gene (reference sequence). Trimming pared 3 bases from V and 0 bases from J, leaving 15 bases between. The CDR3 DNA sequence: TGCAGTGCTAGGTCCACAGCGTCGAGCTCCTATAATTCACCCCTCCACTTT. Residues: CSARSTASSSYNSPLHF.

The chain carries TRBV7-2 and TRBJ2-7; D is perhaps TRBD1 (6 bases). Germline-derived CDR1 and CDR2 are SGHTA and FQGNSA. The ends were cut back, 1 base at V and 0 bases at J, with 13 bases in the middle. This CDR3 spans 16 amino acids. CDR3 in amino acids: CASSLVPLGGSYEQYF. The CDR3 nucleotides are TGTGCCAGCAGCTTAGTCCCCTTAGGGGGCTCCTACGAGCAGTACTTC. The whole variable domain, filled in from reference TRBV7-2 and TRBJ2-7, reads GAGVSQSPSNKVTEKGKDVELRCDPISGHTALYWYRQSLGQGLEFLIYFQGNSAPDKSGLPSDRFSAERTGGSVSTLTIQRTQQEDSAVYLCASSLVPLGGSYEQYFGPGTRLTVT.

This clonotype was picked up many times. The chain uses TRBV20-1 and TRBJ2-1; 10 bases agree with TRBD2. The CDR3 contains 13 residues. The J segment lost 7 bases and the V segment lost 5 bases, leaving 5 bases of the junction unmatched. Germline lookup yields CDR1 DFQATT and CDR2 SNEGSKA (reference sequence). The CDR3 region has the DNA TGCAGTGCTGGGGGGACTAGCGTTAATGAGCAGTTCTTC. This gives the protein CSAGGTSVNEQFF.

The table lists this clonotype with many counts. The V call is TRBV6-1, the J call TRBJ2-5; D might be TRBD2 (6 bases). Germline V gives CDR1 MNHNS, CDR2 SASEGT. The V gene lost 11 bases and the J gene lost 4 bases, with 17 bases spanning the gap. There are 13 residues in the CDR3. The CDR3 loop reads CAVVTSGGETQYF. The CDR3 region has the DNA TGTGCCGTTGTGACTAGTGGTGGAGAGACCCAGTACTTC.

Details on this clonotype: At one of its ends the junction is not consistent with the germline gene, which may arise from a read error. The chain uses TRBV9 and TRBJ2-1, with a weak D call TRBD1 (5 bases). This CDR3 region has 16 residues. Germline CDR1 SGDLS, CDR2 YYNGEE. CDR3 sequence: CASSVATGRFNNEQLF. The CDR3 region has the DNA TGTGCCAGCAGCGTAGCTACAGGTCGGTTCAACAATGAGCAGCTCTTC.

This clonotype was found a few times. The chain links TRBV30 to TRBJ2-3; D is unresolved. The CDR3 is 14 amino acids. The V gene's germline CDR1 is GTSNPN and CDR2 SVGIG (reference sequence). Trimming cost V 2 bases and J 2 bases, with 11 bases left between them. The chain's CDR3 is CAWSSAIITDTQYF. The CDR3 nucleotides read TGTGCCTGGAGTAGTGCCATTATCACAGATACGCAGTATTTT.

This clonotype appeared many times. The rearrangement uses TRBV7-2 and TRBJ2-7; D uncertain. CDR1 is SGHTA and CDR2 is FQGNSA in the germline V gene. The CDR3 runs to 12 residues. The V end lost 1 base, the J end lost 3 bases, and 4 bases lay between the germline ends. The CDR3 region has the DNA TGTGCCAGCAGCTTAGACCACTACGAGCAGTACTTC. As protein: CASSLDHYEQYF.

This clonotype came up many times. V usage is TRBV27 and J usage is TRBJ2-1, with unresolved D. Trimming removed 7 bases at V and 6 bases at J, with 7 bases between. CDR1 is MNHEY, CDR2 SMNVEV, per germline (reference sequence). The CDR3 sequence is 11 residues long. CDR3 bases: TGTGCCAGCAAGGGCCCCAATGAGCAGTTCTTC. Its translation is CASKGPNEQFF.

The rearrangement joins TRBV4-1 to TRBJ1-1; D gene uncertain. CDR1 and CDR2 from the germline V gene are MGHRA and YSYEKL. Trimming took off 4 bases at V and 0 bases at J, with 12 bases between the two ends. The CDR3 sequence is 15 residues long. The CDR3 DNA sequence: TGCGCCAGCAGCCTCTTTTGGTCCCTGAACACTGAAGCTTTCTTT. It codes for CASSLFWSLNTEAFF.

The table lists this clonotype with a few counts. V gene TRBV12-3 or TRBV12-4 combines with J gene TRBJ2-4; 8 bases fit TRBD1. The CDR3 is made up of 15 amino acids. Unmatched junction bases numbered 4, after V lost 5 bases and J lost 1 base. The CDR3 region is CASSPGGKAKNIQYF. In DNA form, the CDR3 reads TGTGCCAGCAGTCCAGGGGGCAAGGCCAAAAACATTCAGTACTTC.

The chain combines TRBV5-5 with TRBJ2-2, with a possible D match to TRBD2 (8 bases). CDR1 and CDR2 from the germline V gene are SGHKS and YYEKEE (reference sequence). The CDR3 extends over 16 amino acids. Trimming cost V 3 bases and J 5 bases, with 17 bases left between them. In DNA, the CDR3 is TGTGCCAGCAGCTCCATAGCGGGACAGTGGACCGGGGAGCTGTTTTTT. Its protein product is CASSSIAGQWTGELFF.

V usage is TRBV27 and J usage is TRBJ1-5; the match to TRBD1 covers 7 bases. V lost 3 bases to trimming and J lost 3 bases; unmatched junction nucleotides: 11. The CDR3 loop spans 17 amino acids. CDR1 MNHEY and CDR2 SMNVEV come from the germline V gene (reference sequence). Written as DNA, the CDR3 is TGTGCCAGCAGTTTGCCAGGGGGGGCCTTCGACAATCAGCCCCAGCATTTT. It is translated as CASSLPGGAFDNQPQHF.

The chain links TRBV3-1 to TRBJ2-1; D gene unclear. V lost 1 base, J lost 9 bases, and 7 bases lay in between. Germline assignment: CDR1 LGHDT and CDR2 YNNKEL (reference sequence). The CDR3 has 12 residues. CDR3 sequence reads: CASSQGIGEQFF. The CDR3 nucleotides are TGTGCCAGCAGCCAAGGAATTGGTGAGCAGTTCTTC.

In this sample, this clonotype turned up a few times. The chain is built from TRBV7-8 and TRBJ2-3, with D uncertain. The germline CDR1 and CDR2 sequences are SGHVS and FQNEAQ. V was trimmed by 5 bases and J by 5 bases, leaving 8 bases between them. The CDR3 is 12 residues long. CDR3 coding DNA: TGTGCCAGCAGCCGTTATGGAGATACGCAGTATTTT. Encoded protein: CASSRYGDTQYF.

CDR3 DNA: TGTGCCAGCAGCCAAGGGACAGGGGGTTGGTACGAGCAGTACTTC. Translated, it gives CASSQGTGGWYEQYF. J is TRBJ2-7 and V is TRBV7-2, with 11 bases matching TRBD1. Germline-derived CDR1 and CDR2 are SGHTA and FQGNSA. V gave up 5 bases and J gave up 4 bases; unmatched junction bases: 7. The CDR3 covers 15 residues.

This clonotype has at least ten counts. The V call is TRBV20-1, the J call TRBJ2-1; 9 bases are shared with TRBD2. Germline V gene lookup returns CDR1 DFQATT and CDR2 SNEGSKA (reference sequence). This CDR3 is 15 amino acids long. The V gene end was trimmed by 5 bases and the J gene end by 8 bases; junction bases not matched to a gene: 13. The CDR3 region is CSARRPSGARDEQFF. For the CDR3, the DNA is TGCAGTGCTCGACGACCTAGCGGGGCAAGGGATGAGCAGTTCTTC.

There are many counts of this clonotype. The chain uses TRBV9 and TRBJ1-5; maybe TRBD1 (6 bases). The CDR3 has 14 residues. Looked up from germline, CDR1 is SGDLS and CDR2 is YYNGEE. The V end lost 5 bases, the J end lost 1 base, and 10 bases lay between the germline ends. CDR3 sequence reads: CASSDTGSNQPQHF. The CDR3 DNA sequence: TGTGCCAGCAGTGATACAGGGAGCAATCAGCCCCAGCATTTT.

In its sample, this clonotype was seen many times. The V and J genes are TRBV20-1 and TRBJ1-6, with 8 bases aligning to TRBD1. CDR1 is DFQATT and CDR2 is SNEGSKA in the germline V gene (reference sequence). With 2 bases clipped from V and 7 bases from J, the junction kept 4 bases outside the gene matches. CDR3 length: 14 amino acids. The CDR3 loop reads CSARPQGANSPLHF. In DNA form, the CDR3 reads TGCAGTGCTAGACCCCAGGGGGCGAATTCACCCCTCCACTTT.

This clonotype was recorded only once. The V gene is TRBV6-1, the J gene TRBJ1-2, with D possibly matching TRBD1 (5 bases). With 6 bases removed from V and 7 bases from J, the gap between germline ends came to 15 bases. CDR3 length equals 13 residues. The germline V gene has CDR1 MNHNS and CDR2 SASEGT. As DNA, the CDR3 is TGTGCCAGCAGGCGACGGGGGAGTGGTGGCTACACCTTC. Translating gives CASRRRGSGGYTF.

This clonotype was seen only a few times. The V gene is TRBV27, the J gene TRBJ2-2; tentative D call: TRBD1 (5 bases). CDR1 is MNHEY and CDR2 is SMNVEV in the germline V gene (reference sequence). V was clipped by 3 bases and J by 0 bases, with 17 bases between them. CDR3 length equals 18 residues. The CDR3 reads CASSLPGRAFANTGELFF. CDR3 nucleotide sequence: TGTGCCAGCAGTTTGCCCGGCAGGGCGTTCGCGAACACCGGGGAGCTGTTTTTT.

This clonotype was seen a handful of times. This chain links TRBV4-3 with TRBJ2-5, with D possibly TRBD2 on 5 matching bases. In germline, CDR1 is LGHNA, CDR2 YSLEER. This CDR3 is 13 amino acids long. Trimming took 0 bases from V and 9 from J, leaving 11 bases between them. CDR3 nucleotides: TGCGCCAGCAGCCAAGAACCCGGGGTGGCCCAGTACTTC. It specifies CASSQEPGVAQYF.

This clonotype was detected many times. The chain carries TRBV20-1 and TRBJ2-7; 8 nucleotides agree with TRBD2. Germline trimming cut 0 bases from V and 7 bases from J; bases unmatched to any gene: 11. CDR1 and CDR2 (germline): DFQATT, SNEGSKA (reference sequence). This CDR3 spans 15 amino acids. CDR3 nucleotide sequence: TGCAGTGCTAGAGAACAGGGACTAGTTTCCCGTGAGCAGTACTTC. This gives the protein CSAREQGLVSREQYF.

This clonotype was observed a handful of times. This chain links TRBV20-1 with TRBJ1-1; the D is unclear. The CDR3 covers 14 residues. V was cut by 3 bases and J by 4 bases, with 15 bases left in between. Germline V gene lookup returns CDR1 DFQATT and CDR2 SNEGSKA (reference sequence). This chain's CDR3 is CSASGFKGVTEAFF. The CDR3 region has the DNA TGCAGTGCTAGCGGGTTTAAGGGCGTCACTGAAGCTTTCTTT.

This clonotype has only a few counts. The gene calls are TRBV28 and TRBJ2-7, with 9 bases aligning to TRBD1. The J segment lost 2 bases and the V segment lost 5 bases, leaving 1 base of the junction unmatched. The CDR3 totals 13 residues. Germline-derived CDR1 and CDR2 are MDHEN and SYDVKM. The CDR3 protein is CASSGTGTYEQYV. The DNA of the CDR3 is TGTGCCAGCAGTGGGACAGGGACCTACGAGCAGTACGTC.

This clonotype has at least ten counts. The V gene is TRBV29-1, the J gene TRBJ2-2, with 7 bases lining up with TRBD1. The CDR3 has 14 amino acids. Germline values: CDR1 SQVTM, CDR2 ANQGSEA. The V segment lost 6 bases and the J segment 0 bases; nucleotides outside the gene matches: 4. As DNA, the CDR3 is TGCAGCGTACCGACAGGGACGAACACCGGGGAGCTGTTTTTT. It yields the protein CSVPTGTNTGELFF.

Only a few counts were recorded for this clonotype. The rearrangement links TRBV20-1 to TRBJ2-7, with TRBD1 identical over 7 bases. Germline V gene sequence: CDR1 DFQATT, CDR2 SNEGSKA (reference sequence). The CDR3 length is 13 residues. J was trimmed by 3 bases and V by 1 base; bases with no gene match: 3. The CDR3 coding sequence is TGCAGTGCTAGAGGGGACAGACTCTACGAGCAGTACTTC. Translation gives CSARGDRLYEQYF.

This clonotype came up many times. The chain's CDR3 is CASSYGQGTYEQYV. The CDR3 coding sequence is TGCGCCAGCAGCTATGGACAGGGCACCTACGAGCAGTACGTC. The chain carries TRBV5-1 and TRBJ2-7; TRBD1 aligns across 8 bases. V shed 3 bases and J 2 bases; nucleotides not matched to a gene: 4. This CDR3 has 14 residues. Germline V CDR1 and CDR2: SGHRS, YFSETQ.

Only a few counts were recorded for this clonotype. The chain couples TRBV6-1 to TRBJ2-2; perhaps TRBD2 as D (6 bases). Germline V gives CDR1 MNHNS, CDR2 SASEGT. V lost 7 bases, J lost 3 bases, and 12 bases lay in between. This CDR3 has 14 residues. CDR3 sequence: CASIPEGYTGELFF. In DNA form, the CDR3 reads TGTGCCAGCATACCGGAGGGTTACACCGGGGAGCTGTTTTTT.

The table lists this clonotype with many counts. The V gene is TRBV5-6, the J gene TRBJ1-2; D unresolved. The CDR3 spans 11 residues. Trimming took 4 bases from V and 6 from J, leaving 7 bases between them. Germline CDR1 is SGHDT and CDR2 is YYEEEE. CDR3 DNA: TGTGCCAGCAGCCGGACTCATGGCTACACCTTC. Its translation: CASSRTHGYTF.